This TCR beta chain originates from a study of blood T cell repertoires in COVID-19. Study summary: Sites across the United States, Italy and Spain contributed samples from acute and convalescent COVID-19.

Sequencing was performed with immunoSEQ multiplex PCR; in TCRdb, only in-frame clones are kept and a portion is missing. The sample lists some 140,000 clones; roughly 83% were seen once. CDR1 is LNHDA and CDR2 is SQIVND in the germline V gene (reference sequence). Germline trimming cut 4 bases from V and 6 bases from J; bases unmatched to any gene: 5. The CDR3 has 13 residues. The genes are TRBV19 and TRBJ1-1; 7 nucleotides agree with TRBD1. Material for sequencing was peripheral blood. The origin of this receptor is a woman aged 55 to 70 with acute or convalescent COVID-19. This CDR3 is CASSRTGVPEAFF. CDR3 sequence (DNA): TGTGCCAGTAGTAGGACAGGAGTCCCTGAAGCTTTCTTT. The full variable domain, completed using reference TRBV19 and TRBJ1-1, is DGGITQSPKYLFRKEGQNVTLSCEQNLNHDAMYWYRQDPGQGLRLIYYSQIVNDFQKGDIAEGYSVSREKKESFPLTVTSAQKNPTAFYLCASSRTGVPEAFFGQGTRLTVV.